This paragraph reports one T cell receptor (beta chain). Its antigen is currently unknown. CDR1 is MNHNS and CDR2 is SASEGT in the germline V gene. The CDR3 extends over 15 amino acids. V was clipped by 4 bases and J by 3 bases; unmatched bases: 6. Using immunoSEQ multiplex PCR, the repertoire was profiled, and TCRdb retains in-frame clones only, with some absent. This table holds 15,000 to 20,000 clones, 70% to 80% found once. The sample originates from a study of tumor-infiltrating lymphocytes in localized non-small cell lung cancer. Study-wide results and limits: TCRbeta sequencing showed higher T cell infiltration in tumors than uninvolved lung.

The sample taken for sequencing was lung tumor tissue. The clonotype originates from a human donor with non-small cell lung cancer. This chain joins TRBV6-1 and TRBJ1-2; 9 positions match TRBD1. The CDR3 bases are TGTGCCAGCAGTGCCGGGACAGGGCGCCACTATGGCTACACCTTC. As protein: CASSAGTGRHYGYTF.